This record concerns one T cell receptor beta chain sequence. Antigen unknown. CDR3 length: 15 residues. The V segment lost 5 bases and the J segment 2 bases; nucleotides outside the gene matches: 5. Germline V lookup: CDR1 ENHRY, CDR2 SYGVKD. The sample belongs to a study of T cell responses to AZD1222 COVID-19 vaccine. Study conclusions and caveats: Most donors were white British, females outnumbered males, and clonal diversity was possibly underestimated. After the peak T cell response, and only then, were repertoires sampled.

Measured with immunoSEQ multiplex PCR; TCRdb has only the in-frame clones, and not every one. The table records some 130,000 clones, approximately 90% of them present only once. The source was peripheral blood, collected on day 0 of AZD1222 vaccination. The receptor comes from an adult in good health. This chain links TRBV10-3 with TRBJ1-3, with TRBD1 identical over 8 bases. The chain's CDR3 is CAISNPGGAGNTIYF. The DNA for the CDR3 is TGTGCCATCAGTAATCCAGGGGGCGCTGGAAACACCATATATTTT.